A single sample is the source of the 24 T cell receptor beta chains below, sequenced in a study of blood T cells in healthy people across ages. The use of a sample-barcoded 5' primer and a J-beta primer mix characterized a second PCR of roughly 7 to 12 cycles. TCRdb reprocessed the 5' RACE reads with MiXCR, giving one entry per CDR3 protein. The sample includes 1 million to 1.2 million distinct CDR3 sequences, around two fifths of them seen just once. The sequenced material came from blood. The source is a man between 18 and 35 years old in good health.

The gene calls are TRBV30 and TRBJ2-2; the match to TRBD2 covers 8 bases. V was clipped by 6 bases and J by 6 bases; unmatched bases: 6. CDR1 GTSNPN and CDR2 SVGIG come from the germline V gene (reference sequence). The CDR3 runs to 13 residues. The CDR3 sequence: CACGTRVSGELFF. CDR3 DNA sequence: TGTGCCTGTGGGACTAGAGTTTCCGGGGAGCTGTTTTTT.

This clonotype was detected only a few times. The gene calls are TRBV12-3 or TRBV12-4 and TRBJ2-4, with D tentatively TRBD1 (6 bases). The CDR3 has 13 residues. With 5 bases removed from V and 10 bases from J, the gap between germline ends came to 15 bases. The DNA for the CDR3 is TGTGCCAGCAGTCCACCGGACAGAGAAATTCAGTACTTC. Translating gives CASSPPDREIQYF.

V is TRBV27 and J is TRBJ1-6, with 8 bases fitting TRBD1. V was clipped by 5 bases and J by 7 bases; unmatched bases: 4. The CDR3 has 14 residues. From germline, CDR1 is MNHEY and CDR2 SMNVEV (reference sequence). The CDR3 DNA sequence: TGTGCCAGCAGTCCGGGACAGGAGAATTCACCCCTCCACTTT. It encodes CASSPGQENSPLHF.

A word on this clonotype: Germline and junction disagree at one end, which may indicate a read error. The chain couples TRBV11-2 to TRBJ2-4; D perhaps matches TRBD2 (6 bases). The CDR3 runs to 16 residues. Germline CDR1 is SGHAT and CDR2 is FQNNGV. CDR3 nucleotides: TGTGCCAGCAACTTAGATCACGGGGGAGGCAAAAACATTCAGTACTTC. This sequence encodes CASNLDHGGGKNIQYF.

This clonotype showed up just a few times. The J gene is TRBJ1-1, the V gene TRBV29-1, with TRBD1 as a possible D gene (5 bases). V lost 8 bases and J lost 4, with 14 bases in between. CDR3 length equals 12 residues. The germline gives CDR1 SQVTM, CDR2 ANQGSEA. CDR3: CSHRDSGTEAFF. The CDR3 nucleotides are TGCAGCCATCGGGACTCGGGCACTGAAGCTTTCTTT. Supplemented by reference TRBV29-1 and TRBJ1-1, the full variable domain reads SAVISQKPSRDICQRGTSLTIQCQVDSQVTMMFWYRQQPGQSLTLIATANQGSEATYESGFVIDKFPISRPNLTFSTLTVSNMSPEDSSIYLCSHRDSGTEAFFGQGTRLTVV.

This clonotype was counted between two and nine times. The chain couples TRBV14 to TRBJ1-4; TRBD1 might be the D (6 bases). The CDR3 is made up of 15 amino acids. The V gene's germline CDR1 is SGHDN and CDR2 FVKESK. The V end was cut by 4 bases, the J end by 4 bases, with 13 bases between. The CDR3 spells CASSRWGDNNEKLFF. CDR3 bases: TGTGCCAGCAGCCGATGGGGGGACAATAATGAAAAACTGTTTTTT.

The gene calls are TRBV4-3 and TRBJ2-7; no firm D call. The germline V gene has CDR1 LGHNA and CDR2 YSLEER. Trimming took off 0 bases at V and 1 base at J, with 7 bases between the two ends. This CDR3 comprises 14 residues. CDR3 in amino acids: CASSQEGSSYEQYF. The CDR3 region has the DNA TGCGCCAGCAGCCAAGAAGGCAGTTCCTACGAGCAGTACTTC.

The V call is TRBV20-1, the J call TRBJ1-1; D might be TRBD1 (6 bases). The CDR3 has 15 amino acids. Germline V gene lookup returns CDR1 DFQATT and CDR2 SNEGSKA (reference sequence). The ends were cut back, 3 bases at V and 3 bases at J, with 17 bases in the middle. CDR3 sequence reads: CSASTVIGGHTEAFF. CDR3 coding DNA: TGCAGTGCTAGCACCGTGATCGGGGGGCACACTGAAGCTTTCTTT.

The chain couples TRBV7-8 to TRBJ2-1; possible D gene TRBD1, 6 bases. The CDR3 spans 14 residues. V was cut by 2 bases and J by 9 bases, with 14 bases left in between. Per germline, CDR1 SGHVS and CDR2 FQNEAQ. DNA for the CDR3: TGTGCCAGCAGCTTATCGGGGACAATTGCTGAGCAGTTCTTC. Amino acid sequence: CASSLSGTIAEQFF. Together with reference TRBV7-8 and TRBJ2-1, the CDR3 gives the full variable domain: GAGVSQSPRYKVAKRGQDVALRCDPISGHVSLFWYQQALGQGPEFLTYFQNEAQLDKSGLPSDRFFAERPEGSVSTLKIQRTQQEDSAVYLCASSLSGTIAEQFFGPGTRLTVL.

The genes are TRBV5-1 and TRBJ2-1; 7 bases are shared with TRBD2. V lost 0 bases and J lost 12; bases outside the gene matches: 18. The germline V gene has CDR1 SGHRS and CDR2 YFSETQ. The CDR3 consists of 17 residues. The CDR3 nucleotides are TGCGCCAGCAGCTTGGCCAGAGGTGCGGGGGAGTTTGATGGGCAGTTCTTC. The encoded protein is CASSLARGAGEFDGQFF.

V and J are TRBV4-2 and TRBJ2-2, with TRBD2 identical over 10 bases. Trimming removed 4 bases from V and 2 bases from J; junction bases left unmatched: 7. The CDR3 totals 17 residues. Germline loops: CDR1 LGHNA, CDR2 YNFKEQ. The CDR3 loop reads CASSRDPSGGNTGELFF. CDR3 DNA sequence: TGTGCCAGCAGCCGGGACCCTAGCGGGGGAAACACCGGGGAGCTGTTTTTT.

This chain joins TRBV6-2 or TRBV6-3 and TRBJ1-1; TRBD1 might be the D (5 bases). Per the germline V gene, CDR1 is MNHEY and CDR2 is SVGEGT. Between the trimmed V and J ends, which lost 2 bases and 7 bases, there was a span of 8 bases. This CDR3 spans 12 amino acids. The CDR3: CASSYPTDEAFF. DNA of the CDR3: TGTGCCAGCAGTTACCCGACAGATGAAGCTTTCTTT.

CDR3 nucleotide sequence: TGTGCCAGCAGTTACCAGGTGAACACCGGGGAGCTGTTTTTT. Its protein is CASSYQVNTGELFF. V is TRBV27 and J is TRBJ2-2, with D hard to call. Trimming shortened V by 4 bases and J by 1 base, and 7 bases separated the two germline ends. Germline V gives CDR1 MNHEY, CDR2 SMNVEV (reference sequence). The CDR3 has 14 residues.

This chain uses TRBV6-2 or TRBV6-3 with TRBJ1-1, with D possibly matching TRBD1 (6 bases). This CDR3 contains 14 residues. From germline, CDR1 is MNHEY and CDR2 SVGEGT. The V and J ends lost 6 bases and 0 bases respectively, with 11 bases between them. The CDR3 spells CASRAGVLNTEAFF. The DNA of the CDR3 is TGTGCCAGCAGGGCAGGGGTACTGAACACTGAAGCTTTCTTT.

The sample holds a few counts of this clonotype. The chain combines TRBV5-1 with TRBJ2-5, with TRBD2 as a possible D gene (6 bases). The V gene lost 3 bases and the J gene lost 2 bases, with 17 bases spanning the gap. The CDR3 has 16 residues. The germline V gene has CDR1 SGHRS and CDR2 YFSETQ. CDR3 in amino acids: CASSSNPGREQETQYF. CDR3 coding DNA: TGCGCCAGCAGCTCAAACCCCGGACGGGAGCAAGAGACCCAGTACTTC.

The sample holds many counts of this clonotype. A much more abundant neighbour one base away suggests this may be a read error. This chain uses TRBV7-9 with TRBJ1-6; D remains unclear. CDR1 is SEHNR and CDR2 is FQNEAQ in the germline V gene (reference sequence). The CDR3 totals 17 residues. The CDR3 nucleotides are TGTGCCAGCAGCACACACGACCTTGAGGGAGCCAATTCACCCCCCCACTTT. Residues: CASSTHDLEGANSPPHF.

In this sample, this clonotype turned up once. Compared with germline, one end of the junction differs, possibly owing to a read error. The chain employs TRBV6-5 and TRBJ2-2; D possibly uses TRBD1 or TRBD2 (5 bases each). The CDR3 loop spans 16 amino acids. In germline, CDR1 is MNHEY, CDR2 SVGAGI. In nucleotides, the CDR3 is TGTGCCAGCAGTCCCCGGGGCTCAAAGAACACAGGGGAGCTGTTTTTT. It encodes CASSPRGSKNTGELFF.

This clonotype occurred a few times. The chain couples TRBV7-9 to TRBJ2-5; D perhaps matches TRBD1 (6 bases). V was trimmed by 5 bases and J by 11 bases, leaving 18 bases between them. CDR1 and CDR2 from the germline V gene are SEHNR and FQNEAQ (reference sequence). This CDR3 has 13 residues. In DNA, the CDR3 is TGTGCCAGCAGCCCACAGGGAAGCTCGGGGCAGTACTTC. Its translation: CASSPQGSSGQYF.

This clonotype was observed many times. V usage is TRBV12-3 or TRBV12-4 and J usage is TRBJ2-7; 11 nucleotides match TRBD1. Losses at the gene ends were 6 bases for V and 1 base for J; bases not matched to a gene: 2. The CDR3 runs to 14 residues. The CDR3 DNA reads TGTGCCAGCAGGGGGACAGGGGGTTCCTACGAGCAGTACTTC. Protein product: CASRGTGGSYEQYF.

The chain joins TRBV2 to TRBJ2-3; D is ambiguous. The germline V gene has CDR1 SNHLY and CDR2 FYNNEI. CDR3 length: 15 residues. V lost 6 bases, J lost 1 base, and 14 bases lay in between. The CDR3: CASRTEALGTDTQYF. CDR3 bases: TGTGCCAGCAGGACGGAAGCTCTTGGCACAGATACGCAGTATTTT. The variable domain in full, completed from reference TRBV2 and TRBJ2-3, reads EPEVTQTPSHQVTQMGQEVILRCVPISNHLYFYWYRQILGQKVEFLVSFYNNEISEKSEIFDDQFSVERPDGSNFTLKIRSTKLEDSAMYFCASRTEALGTDTQYFGPGTRLTVL.

The chain links TRBV20-1 to TRBJ1-2, with TRBD1 matching 12 bases. The ends lost 0 bases at V and 4 bases at J; junction bases unmatched: 3. The CDR3 runs to 15 residues. Germline CDR1 reads DFQATT; CDR2 reads SNEGSKA (reference sequence). The CDR3 region is CSARDGTGGTYGYTF. In DNA, the CDR3 is TGCAGTGCTAGAGATGGGACAGGGGGCACCTATGGCTACACCTTC.

The chain joins TRBV5-1 to TRBJ2-1, with 8 bases identical to TRBD2. CDR1 is SGHRS, CDR2 YFSETQ, per germline. The CDR3 has 14 residues. J lost 8 bases, V lost 4 bases, and 8 bases had no gene match. The CDR3 bases are TGCGCCAGCAGCCCGGGACTAGAATCCGATGAGCAGTTCTTC. Residues: CASSPGLESDEQFF.

The V and J genes are TRBV20-1 and TRBJ2-1, with D perhaps TRBD1 (5 bases). Germline CDR1 is DFQATT and CDR2 is SNEGSKA (reference sequence). V lost 0 bases, J lost 5 bases, and 8 bases lay in between. The CDR3 is 13 residues long. CDR3 nucleotides: TGCAGTGCTAGAGAGGGGCAGCACAATGAGCAGTTCTTC. Protein product: CSAREGQHNEQFF.

This clonotype was observed a handful of times. The chain uses TRBV20-1 and TRBJ2-3; D perhaps matches TRBD2 (5 bases). The germline V gene encodes CDR1 DFQATT and CDR2 SNEGSKA (reference sequence). V lost 1 base to trimming and J lost 1 base, with 24 bases between them. This CDR3 comprises 19 residues. The CDR3 DNA reads TGCAGTGCTAGAGCCTTTAAGGGTGAAGGGCCCGGGGGCACAGATACGCAGTATTTT. Protein: CSARAFKGEGPGGTDTQYF.